A selection of T cell receptor beta chains follows, all from one sample in a study of shared clonotypes between healthy human individuals. Measured with immunoSEQ multiplex PCR; TCRdb has only the in-frame clones, and not every one. The sample records about 2,100,000 clones, just over 90% being singletons. The sample comprised naive CD8+ T cells from PBMCs. The receptors here all came from a man between 18 and 29 years old in good health. Some clones in this sample may be carry-over from other donors' samples. Both conserved end residues are part of each CDR3. The order of the fields is V gene, D gene, J gene, CDR3 DNA, CDR3 protein. A D gene is named only where the DNA matches it firmly.

TRBV13	.	TRBJ1-1	TGTGCCAGCAGCTTTTACGAGAACACTGAAGCTTTCTTT	CASSFYENTEAFF
TRBV19	.	TRBJ2-7	TGTGCCAGTAGTCTGGGGGGCAACGAGCAGTACTTC	CASSLGGNEQYF
TRBV9	.	TRBJ2-6	TGTGCCAGCGGGACGGGGGGCCGGACCTCTGGGGCCAACGTCCTGACTTTC	CASGTGGRTSGANVLTF
TRBV11-2	TRBD2	TRBJ2-1	TGTGCCAGCAGCTCGAACCCTTCCGGACTAGCGGGAGACAATGAGCAGTTCTTC	CASSSNPSGLAGDNEQFF
TRBV4-1	.	TRBJ1-4	TGCGCCAGCAGCCTGTCTTTCTCTTGGGGGGAAAAACTGTTTTTT	CASSLSFSWGEKLFF
TRBV7-9	.	TRBJ2-7	TGTGCCAGCAGCTCGACAGACTACGAGCAGTACTTC	CASSSTDYEQYF
TRBV27	.	TRBJ2-6	TGTGCCAGCAGTCCAGGGACACTCTCTGGGGCCAACGTCCTGACTTTC	CASSPGTLSGANVLTF
TRBV5-4	.	TRBJ2-7	TGTGCCAGTTCGGACAGACCCAACCCCGAGCAGTACTTC	CASSDRPNPEQYF
TRBV27	TRBD1	TRBJ2-2	TGTGCCAGCAGCCTCGACAGGGGAAACACCGGGGAGCTGTTTTTT	CASSLDRGNTGELFF
TRBV2	TRBD1	TRBJ1-2	TGTGCCAGCGCCCCCGGGACAGGGGGCAGCTATGGCTACACCTTC	CASAPGTGGSYGYTF
TRBV6-6	.	TRBJ1-1	TGTGCCAGCAGTCAAGCGGGCCCTGAAGCTTTCTTT	CASSQAGPEAFF
TRBV5-1	TRBD1	TRBJ2-5	TGCGCCAGCAACCAGGGGGCCGGGGAGACCCAGTACTTC	CASNQGAGETQYF
TRBV28	TRBD2	TRBJ2-5	TGTGCCAGTTTAGCGGGAGGACTCCAAGAGACCCAGTACTTC	CASLAGGLQETQYF
TRBV27	TRBD1	TRBJ2-1	TGTGCCAGCACCGGGACAGGCTCCTACAATGAGCAGTTCTTC	CASTGTGSYNEQFF